Below are 20 T cell receptor beta chains sequenced from a single sample in a study of blood T cell repertoires in COVID-19. Produced via immunoSEQ multiplex PCR; TCRdb's table is partial and in-frame only. The data show roughly 250,000 clones, with 85% to 90% seen just once and less than 0.9% held by the top ten. Sequences were obtained from PBMCs or T cells enriched from blood (not recorded which). The receptors come from a man aged 50-59 years who had been exposed to COVID-19.

The chain links TRBV4-1 to TRBJ1-2, with D possibly being TRBD1 (5 bases). Germline V lookup: CDR1 MGHRA, CDR2 YSYEKL. CDR3 length equals 18 residues. V lost 0 bases and J lost 7, with 24 bases in between. The chain's CDR3 is CASSQDRRQSRGVSGYTF. In DNA form, the CDR3 reads TGCGCCAGCAGCCAAGATCGGAGACAGAGTAGGGGTGTATCTGGCTACACCTTC.

The chain carries TRBV24-1 and TRBJ2-1; 9 bases map to TRBD2. Germline V gene data show CDR1 as KGHDR and CDR2 as SFDVKD. The length of the CDR3 is 16 residues. Trimming cost V 2 bases and J 7 bases; bases outside gene matches: 8. The CDR3 DNA reads as TGTGCCACCAGTGATTCAGCGGGAGGCGGGGGAAATGAGCAGTTCTTC. It yields the protein CATSDSAGGGGNEQFF.

This chain uses TRBV11-3 with TRBJ2-3; possible D gene TRBD2, 5 bases. V lost 5 bases to trimming and J lost 0 bases, with 12 bases between them. Germline CDR1 and CDR2: SGHNT and YENEEA. CDR3 size: 15 residues. Here the CDR3 DNA reads TGTGCCAGCAGCCAAGCCTGGAGGAGCACAGATACGCAGTATTTT. It specifies CASSQAWRSTDTQYF.

The V and J genes are TRBV28 and TRBJ1-1; D possibly corresponds to TRBD1 (6 bases). The CDR3 consists of 14 residues. The ends were cut back, 6 bases at V and 5 bases at J, with 16 bases in the middle. The germline V gene has CDR1 MDHEN and CDR2 SYDVKM. CDR3: CASRGRGDRTEAFF. In DNA form, the CDR3 reads TGTGCCAGCAGGGGGAGGGGGGATCGGACTGAAGCTTTCTTT.

V usage is TRBV28 and J usage is TRBJ1-4, with 7 bases aligning to TRBD1. Trimming removed 7 bases from V and 6 bases from J; junction bases left unmatched: 20. The CDR3 loop spans 18 amino acids. Germline V gives CDR1 MDHEN, CDR2 SYDVKM. CDR3 residues: CASTANRDSGGGYEKLFF. In DNA form, the CDR3 reads TGTGCCAGCACCGCAAACCGGGACAGTGGAGGGGGCTATGAAAAACTGTTTTTT.

The V gene is TRBV5-1, the J gene TRBJ1-1; 7 bases fit TRBD1. The CDR3 has 14 residues. The V gene end was trimmed by 8 bases and the J gene end by 3 bases; junction bases not matched to a gene: 10. CDR1 and CDR2 from the germline V gene are SGHRS and YFSETQ. CDR3 DNA: TGCGCCAGTATCCGGGACAGTGGCGACACTGAAGCTTTCTTT. Translating gives CASIRDSGDTEAFF.

This chain links TRBV25-1 with TRBJ1-4, with D perhaps matching TRBD1 (5 bases). There are 16 residues in the CDR3. V gave up 2 bases and J gave up 5 bases, with 15 bases separating them. In germline, CDR1 is MGHDK, CDR2 SYGVNS. Here the CDR3 reads CASSERGTGRNEKLFF. The CDR3 DNA reads as TGTGCCAGCAGTGAAAGGGGCACCGGGAGAAATGAAAAACTGTTTTTT.

This chain connects TRBV5-4 to TRBJ2-3; D not certain. The CDR3 extends over 13 amino acids. Trimming took 0 bases from V and 4 from J, leaving 6 bases between them. Germline CDR1 reads SGHNT; CDR2 reads YYREEE (reference sequence). The CDR3 loop is CASSLGGPDTQYF. DNA of the CDR3: TGTGCCAGCAGCTTGGGAGGCCCAGATACGCAGTATTTT.

CDR3: CASSEDRDSRYTEAFF. CDR3 in DNA: TGTGCCAGCAGCGAAGATCGGGACAGCAGATACACTGAAGCTTTCTTT. This chain uses TRBV7-6 with TRBJ1-1; the match to TRBD1 covers 7 bases. V lost 5 bases to trimming and J lost 3 bases; unmatched junction nucleotides: 12. CDR3 length: 16 residues. The germline gives CDR1 SGHVS, CDR2 FNYEAQ.

The chain employs TRBV18 and TRBJ1-2; 11 nucleotides agree with TRBD1. CDR3 length: 15 amino acids. The trim removed 2 bases at V and 8 bases at J, leaving 7 bases unmatched. Germline-derived CDR1 and CDR2 are KGHSH and LQKENI. The CDR3 is CASSPTPGQGDGYTF. In DNA, the CDR3 is TGTGCCAGCTCACCAACCCCGGGACAGGGGGACGGCTACACCTTC.

The rearrangement links TRBV6-5 to TRBJ1-5; no clear D. CDR1 is MNHEY, CDR2 SVGAGI, per germline. Trimming removed 6 bases at V and 5 bases at J, with 11 bases between. The CDR3 is 13 residues long. This chain's CDR3 is CASSRTIHQPQHF. The CDR3 DNA is TGTGCCAGCAGCCGGACTATCCATCAGCCCCAGCATTTT.

J is TRBJ2-7 and V is TRBV2; D is perhaps TRBD1 (5 bases). V lost 6 bases to trimming and J lost 6 bases, with 21 bases between them. Looked up from germline, CDR1 is SNHLY and CDR2 is FYNNEI. The CDR3 is 15 amino acids. The CDR3 spells CASRVQMGLELEQYF. DNA for the CDR3: TGTGCCAGCAGGGTACAGATGGGGCTCGAGCTCGAGCAGTACTTC.

The genes are TRBV13 and TRBJ1-5, with D perhaps matching TRBD1 (5 bases). V was shortened by 2 bases and J by 8 bases, with 16 bases between the two germline ends. The V gene's germline CDR1 is PRHDT and CDR2 FYEKMQ (reference sequence). This CDR3 is 15 amino acids long. The CDR3 bases are TGTGCCAGCAGCTTACGGGCAGGGAATACAGAGCCCCAGCATTTT. Translation gives CASSLRAGNTEPQHF.

The chain has TRBV2 and TRBJ1-1; D unclear. V gave up 5 bases and J gave up 1 base, with 5 bases separating them. CDR1 is SNHLY, CDR2 FYNNEI, per germline. This CDR3 has 12 residues. As DNA, the CDR3 is TGTGCCAGCAGTAGAGAGAACACTGAAGCTTTCTTT. Protein: CASSRENTEAFF.

The chain has TRBV5-1 and TRBJ1-2; 8 nucleotides line up with TRBD1. CDR1 SGHRS and CDR2 YFSETQ come from the germline V gene. V dropped 3 bases and J dropped 2; count of bases not matched to a gene: 12. This CDR3 has 17 amino acids. CDR3 loop: CASSSSWGQDTNYGYTF. The CDR3 DNA sequence: TGCGCCAGCAGCTCAAGCTGGGGACAGGACACAAACTATGGCTACACCTTC.

V is TRBV7-9 and J is TRBJ1-2; D gene unclear. The V gene lost 1 base and the J gene lost 10 bases, with 10 bases spanning the gap. CDR1 is SEHNR and CDR2 is FQNEAQ in the germline V gene (reference sequence). The CDR3 consists of 12 residues. This CDR3 reads CASSLDAGSYTF. CDR3 DNA sequence: TGTGCCAGCAGCTTAGATGCAGGTTCCTACACCTTC.

J is TRBJ2-3 and V is TRBV9; 8 bases agree with TRBD2. J lost 0 bases, V lost 3 bases, and 3 bases had no gene match. Germline values: CDR1 SGDLS, CDR2 YYNGEE. CDR3 length: 15 residues. In DNA, the CDR3 is TGTGCCAGCAGCGGGACTAGCCGAAGCACAGATACGCAGTATTTT. Its protein product is CASSGTSRSTDTQYF.

The gene calls are TRBV7-9 and TRBJ2-2, with 10 bases aligning to TRBD1. From germline, CDR1 is SEHNR and CDR2 FQNEAQ (reference sequence). V was clipped by 5 bases and J by 5 bases; unmatched bases: 11. This CDR3 has 17 amino acids. DNA for the CDR3: TGTGCCAGCAGCCCATCTCCGGGACAGGGGACGACCGGGGAGCTGTTTTTT. Translated, it gives CASSPSPGQGTTGELFF.

In DNA, the CDR3 is TGTGCCAGCAGTTACAGGGAGGTTGGCTACACCTTC. It encodes CASSYREVGYTF. The chain recombines TRBV6-5 with TRBJ1-2; no firm D call. V gave up 2 bases and J gave up 7 bases, with 8 bases separating them. There are 12 residues in the CDR3. The germline V gene has CDR1 MNHEY and CDR2 SVGAGI.

The chain has TRBV12-3 or TRBV12-4 and TRBJ2-2; 7 nucleotides match TRBD1. The V and J ends lost 6 bases and 6 bases, in that order; junction bases with no gene match: 1. The CDR3 extends over 12 amino acids. This chain's CDR3 is CASRQGAGELFF. CDR3 nucleotides: TGTGCCAGCAGGCAGGGGGCCGGGGAGCTGTTTTTT.